This TCR beta chain was obtained from a study of technical replicates of blood from a handful of donors. This clone was picked up a small number of times. The data were produced by immunoSEQ multiplex PCR, yet TCRdb's version contains in-frame clones alone and is incomplete. This sample has about 82,000 clones; 96% occur once, and the top ten carry about 0.36%. Germline-derived CDR1 and CDR2 are GTSNPN and SVGIG (reference sequence). This CDR3 has 12 amino acids. V lost 4 bases to trimming and J lost 2 bases, with 8 bases between them. Specimen: T cells isolated from PBMCs. V gene TRBV30 combines with J gene TRBJ1-1; the D is unclear. This receptor was identified in a human donor in good health. CDR3 in DNA: TGTGCCTGGAACCCGAGTAACACTGAAGCTTTCTTT. Its translation: CAWNPSNTEAFF.